The 30 T cell receptor beta chains below come from one sample, sequenced in a study of early T cells in non-severe SARS-CoV-2 infection. TCRdb itself ran the 5' RACE reads through MiXCR, one entry per CDR3 protein. The sample yields 100,000 to 140,000 distinct CDR3 sequences, 11% seen once. Sequenced input: whole blood. Receptors originate from an adult who was a healthcare worker with PCR-confirmed SARS-CoV-2 infection or an uninfected control (not recorded which).

This clonotype showed up many times. V and J are TRBV7-7 and TRBJ2-5; TRBD2 matches 10 bases. V was clipped by 5 bases and J by 5 bases; unmatched bases: 11. Germline values: CDR1 SSHAT, CDR2 FNYEAQ (reference sequence). The CDR3 is 16 amino acids. This CDR3 reads CASSPSSGRASETQYF. CDR3 nucleotide sequence: TGTGCCAGCAGCCCTTCCAGCGGGAGGGCCTCGGAGACCCAGTACTTC.

This clonotype has ten or more counts. The chain uses TRBV7-2 and TRBJ1-5; 9 nucleotides align to TRBD1. V dropped 1 base and J dropped 0; count of bases not matched to a gene: 10. The germline CDR1 and CDR2 sequences are SGHTA and FQGNSA. The CDR3 spans 19 residues. DNA for the CDR3: TGTGCCAGCAGCTTAGATGGTTGGGACAGGGCCGATAGCAATCAGCCCCAGCATTTT. It yields the protein CASSLDGWDRADSNQPQHF.

This clonotype was seen many times. The chain combines TRBV5-1 with TRBJ2-1; 8 bases align to TRBD2. The CDR3 runs to 14 residues. Germline CDR1 SGHRS, CDR2 YFSETQ. The J segment lost 5 bases and the V segment lost 3 bases, leaving 4 bases of the junction unmatched. The CDR3 coding sequence is TGCGCCAGCAGCTCTAGCGGGCCCCACAATGAGCAGTTCTTC. This encodes CASSSSGPHNEQFF.

This clonotype appeared many times. CDR3 bases: TGTGCCAGCAGCTTGAGTAGGAATACGCAGTATTTT. Protein sequence: CASSLSRNTQYF. This chain joins TRBV7-9 and TRBJ2-3, with D uncertain. The CDR3 sequence is 12 residues long. Per the germline V gene, CDR1 is SEHNR and CDR2 is FQNEAQ (reference sequence). The ends were cut back, 3 bases at V and 7 bases at J, with 8 bases in the middle. The full variable domain, in which reference TRBV7-9 and TRBJ2-3 provide the parts outside the CDR3, is DTGVSQNPRHKITKRGQNVTFRCDPISEHNRLYWYRQTLGQGPEFLTYFQNEAQLEKSRLLSDRFSAERPKGSFSTLEIQRTEQGDSAMYLCASSLSRNTQYFGPGTRLTVL.

V and J are TRBV2 and TRBJ1-6, with a tentative D call TRBD1 (5 bases). Trimming pared 8 bases from V and 0 bases from J, leaving 8 bases between. Germline V lookup: CDR1 SNHLY, CDR2 FYNNEI. This CDR3 is built from 14 residues. In DNA form, the CDR3 reads TGTGCCAGCCCCCAGGGCTCCTATAATTCACCCCTCCACTTT. Its translation is CASPQGSYNSPLHF.

The chain carries TRBV20-1 and TRBJ2-7, with unresolved D. V dropped 1 base and J dropped 3 bases, with 4 bases sitting between them. The CDR3 contains 11 residues. Germline-derived CDR1 and CDR2 are DFQATT and SNEGSKA (reference sequence). The CDR3 region has the DNA TGCAGTGCTAGAGGTAACTACGAGCAGTACTTC. The encoded protein is CSARGNYEQYF.

This clonotype appeared many times. The genes are TRBV7-2 and TRBJ2-7; 8 bases agree with TRBD1. CDR1 is SGHTA, CDR2 FQGNSA, per germline. The CDR3 spans 15 residues. The ends lost 4 bases at V and 0 bases at J; junction bases unmatched: 5. The CDR3 nucleotides read TGTGCCAGCAGCTGGACAGGGTACACCTCCTACGAGCAGTACTTC. Translated, it gives CASSWTGYTSYEQYF.

The chain couples TRBV11-2 to TRBJ2-3, with D possibly called TRBD1 or TRBD2 (6 bases each). The CDR3 is 15 residues long. The V end was cut by 6 bases, the J end by 3 bases, with 16 bases between. Germline-derived CDR1 and CDR2 are SGHAT and FQNNGV. The CDR3 spells CASSWGRDETDTQYF. In DNA form, the CDR3 reads TGTGCCAGCAGTTGGGGGCGGGATGAAACAGATACGCAGTATTTT.

There are a few counts of this clonotype. The CDR3 nucleotides read TGTGCCACCAGCACACAAACGGGGGCCACCGGGGAGCTGTTTTTT. It encodes CATSTQTGATGELFF. The chain is built from TRBV15 and TRBJ2-2, with D perhaps given as TRBD1 or TRBD2 (6 bases each). CDR3 size: 15 residues. CDR1 is LNHNV and CDR2 is YYDKDF in the germline V gene (reference sequence). V shed 4 bases and J shed 4 bases, with 13 bases lying between them.

The chain carries TRBV12-3 or TRBV12-4 and TRBJ1-1; 8 nucleotides align to TRBD1. V lost 4 bases, J lost 6 bases, and 10 bases stayed unmatched. The CDR3 covers 15 residues. The chain's CDR3 is CASSSGGSNSAEAFF. For the CDR3, the DNA is TGTGCCAGCAGTTCAGGGGGCTCAAACTCCGCTGAAGCTTTCTTT.

The sample holds a few counts of this clonotype. The chain joins TRBV5-1 to TRBJ2-5; no firm D call. The V gene's germline CDR1 is SGHRS and CDR2 YFSETQ. The length of the CDR3 is 15 residues. Trimming removed 0 bases from V and 4 bases from J, with 13 bases in between. CDR3 protein: CASSLDAMIRETQYF. CDR3 nucleotide sequence: TGCGCCAGCAGCTTGGACGCTATGATCCGAGAGACCCAGTACTTC.

As DNA, the CDR3 is TGTGCCAGAAGTCGTAGCGGGAGGGCTGAGCAGTTCTTC. It encodes CARSRSGRAEQFF. The genes are TRBV28 and TRBJ2-1, with 11 bases lining up with TRBD2. CDR3 length: 13 amino acids. The trim removed 9 bases at V and 9 bases at J, leaving 7 bases unmatched. From germline, CDR1 is MDHEN and CDR2 SYDVKM.

This clonotype was found many times. The chain has TRBV7-2 and TRBJ1-2, with D tentatively TRBD1 (5 bases). The CDR3 is 14 residues long. V dropped 2 bases and J dropped 6 bases, with 13 bases sitting between them. The V gene's germline CDR1 is SGHTA and CDR2 FQGNSA. CDR3 amino acids: CASSLLSGTDGYTF. As DNA, the CDR3 is TGTGCCAGCAGCTTATTGTCAGGGACGGATGGCTACACCTTC.

Ten or more counts support this clonotype. This chain links TRBV6-2 or TRBV6-3 with TRBJ2-4; the D is unclear. From germline, CDR1 is MNHEY and CDR2 SVGEGT. This CDR3 has 15 residues. V lost 7 bases to trimming and J lost 3 bases, with 16 bases between them. The CDR3 DNA is TGTGCCAGCAAGGATGTGAGCCCCCACAAAAACATTCAGTACTTC. It yields the protein CASKDVSPHKNIQYF.

To note about this clonotype: A read error may explain this, as a much larger clone is one base away. The rearrangement links TRBV28 to TRBJ2-7; 7 nucleotides match TRBD2. The CDR3 runs 13 residues. Germline CDR1 MDHEN, CDR2 SYDVKM. V lost 3 bases, J lost 5 bases, and 4 bases stayed unmatched. CDR3 nucleotide sequence: TGTGCCAGCAGTTTTAGCGGGCCAGACGAGCAGTACTTC. Amino acid sequence: CASSFSGPDEQYF.

This clonotype was seen once. The V call is TRBV5-6, the J call TRBJ2-7, with a possible D match to TRBD2 (6 bases). The V gene lost 4 bases and the J gene lost 2 bases, with 16 bases spanning the gap. CDR1 and CDR2 (germline): SGHDT, YYEEEE. The CDR3 spans 15 residues. The CDR3 sequence is CASSPNSGLTYEQYF. The DNA for the CDR3 is TGTGCCAGCAGCCCGAATTCGGGACTGACCTACGAGCAGTACTTC.

This clonotype was found a few times. The V and J genes are TRBV20-1 and TRBJ2-1; D is possibly TRBD2 (5 bases). This CDR3 region has 15 residues. Germline V CDR1 and CDR2: DFQATT, SNEGSKA (reference sequence). The V and J ends lost 0 bases and 2 bases respectively, with 11 bases between them. The CDR3 loop is CSARDGGRTYNEQFF. Written as DNA, the CDR3 is TGCAGTGCTAGAGATGGAGGAAGAACCTACAATGAGCAGTTCTTC.

This clonotype was seen more than once but under ten times. The CDR3 sequence: CASSLGVKDTQYF. The DNA for the CDR3 is TGTGCCAGCAGCTTAGGCGTTAAAGATACGCAGTATTTT. The genes are TRBV11-2 and TRBJ2-3; D not resolved. Germline loops: CDR1 SGHAT, CDR2 FQNNGV. V was cut by 1 base and J by 5 bases, with 7 bases left in between. The CDR3 runs 13 residues.

With respect to this clonotype: A read error may be the cause here, since a much bigger clone is one base away. The CDR3 loop is CANSVGLDQPQHF. The CDR3 DNA reads as TGTGCCAACAGTGTGGGGTTGGATCAGCCCCAGCATTTT. The V gene is TRBV6-4, the J gene TRBJ1-5, with D unclear. Germline values: CDR1 MRHNA, CDR2 SNTAGT. CDR3 length: 13 amino acids.

This sequence joins TRBV19 and TRBJ1-5; 8 nucleotides line up with TRBD1. CDR3 length: 17 amino acids. Trimming took 6 bases from V and 3 from J; bases not matched to a gene: 13. Germline V gene lookup returns CDR1 LNHDA and CDR2 SQIVND (reference sequence). CDR3 DNA: TGTGCCAGTAGACCTGAGGGGGACAGGTTTTTCAATCAGCCCCAGCATTTT. Translated, it gives CASRPEGDRFFNQPQHF. The full variable domain, in which reference TRBV19 and TRBJ1-5 provide the parts outside the CDR3, is DGGITQSPKYLFRKEGQNVTLSCEQNLNHDAMYWYRQDPGQGLRLIYYSQIVNDFQKGDIAEGYSVSREKKESFPLTVTSAQKNPTAFYLCASRPEGDRFFNQPQHFGDGTRLSIL.

This sequence joins TRBV30 and TRBJ2-5, with TRBD1 matching 7 bases. The CDR3 spans 15 residues. Germline trimming cut 0 bases from V and 5 bases from J; bases unmatched to any gene: 9. Germline V lookup: CDR1 GTSNPN, CDR2 SVGIG (reference sequence). The CDR3 sequence is CAWSVGGRAVETQYF. CDR3 bases: TGTGCCTGGAGTGTAGGGGGCAGGGCCGTTGAGACCCAGTACTTC. Combining the CDR3 with reference TRBV30 and TRBJ2-5 gives the whole variable domain SQTIHQWPATLVQPVGSPLSLECTVEGTSNPNLYWYRQAAGRGLQLLFYSVGIGQISSEVPQNLSASRPQDRQFILSSKKLLLSDSGFYLCAWSVGGRAVETQYFGPGTRLLVL.

At least ten counts were recorded for this clonotype. The genes are TRBV6-2 or TRBV6-3 and TRBJ2-3, with 9 bases fitting TRBD2. Germline V CDR1 and CDR2: MNHEY, SVGEGT. V gave up 6 bases and J gave up 4 bases; unmatched junction bases: 8. The CDR3 loop spans 15 amino acids. The CDR3 loop reads CASRLGLAEADTQYF. The CDR3 coding sequence is TGTGCCAGCAGGCTGGGACTAGCCGAGGCAGATACGCAGTATTTT.

There are many counts of this clonotype. The CDR3 loop reads CASSAQLFSGNTIYF. The CDR3 DNA reads as TGTGCCAGCAGCGCTCAATTGTTCTCTGGAAACACCATATATTTT. The rearrangement links TRBV7-9 to TRBJ1-3; D remains unclear. Germline V CDR1 and CDR2: SEHNR, FQNEAQ (reference sequence). The V end lost 5 bases, the J end lost 0 bases, and 11 bases lay between the germline ends. This CDR3 is 15 amino acids long.

This clonotype was seen ten or more times. The chain couples TRBV3-1 to TRBJ1-5, with 7 bases lining up with TRBD1. Germline CDR1 reads LGHDT; CDR2 reads YNNKEL (reference sequence). With V trimmed by 2 bases and J by 1 base, 2 bases remained unmatched. This CDR3 contains 15 residues. The CDR3 is CASSQMTGSNQPQHF. As DNA, the CDR3 is TGTGCCAGCAGCCAAATGACAGGGAGCAATCAGCCCCAGCATTTT.

This clonotype was seen repeatedly, ten times or more. This sequence joins TRBV15 and TRBJ2-7; the D is unclear. The CDR3 covers 14 residues. The V and J ends lost 1 base and 6 bases respectively, with 13 bases between them. Germline V lookup: CDR1 LNHNV, CDR2 YYDKDF (reference sequence). CDR3 loop: CATSRAAPLSEQYF. DNA of the CDR3: TGTGCCACCAGCAGAGCCGCCCCCCTGAGCGAGCAGTACTTC.

The rearrangement links TRBV30 to TRBJ2-1; D unresolved. Germline CDR1 is GTSNPN and CDR2 is SVGIG (reference sequence). There are 13 residues in the CDR3. The V end was cut by 2 bases, the J end by 10 bases, with 15 bases between. This CDR3 is CAWSRTTSREQFF. Written as DNA, the CDR3 is TGTGCCTGGAGTCGAACGACGTCCCGCGAGCAGTTCTTC.

This clonotype was counted ten times or more. The V gene is TRBV14, the J gene TRBJ1-2; a possible D gene is TRBD1 (5 bases). In germline, CDR1 is SGHDN, CDR2 FVKESK. Trimming cost V 5 bases and J 4 bases, with 17 bases left between them. The CDR3 contains 15 residues. In nucleotides, the CDR3 is TGTGCCAGCAGCGACGACAGCCTTAACCTCTATGGCTACACCTTC. Protein: CASSDDSLNLYGYTF.

The gene calls are TRBV12-3 or TRBV12-4 and TRBJ2-1; TRBD2 matches 7 bases. V gave up 5 bases and J gave up 5 bases; unmatched junction bases: 9. This CDR3 is 15 amino acids long. The CDR3, as DNA: TGTGCCAGCAGTCCCCTGGGGGGGATCGACAATGAGCAGTTCTTC. Its translation: CASSPLGGIDNEQFF.

This clonotype was picked up a small number of times. This chain uses TRBV20-1 with TRBJ2-7; no definite D call. The CDR3 spans 13 residues. Trimming removed 6 bases from V and 5 bases from J, with 17 bases in between. Germline assignment: CDR1 DFQATT and CDR2 SNEGSKA (reference sequence). CDR3 nucleotide sequence: TGCAGTGCCTCAGAGATAACCCCGGACGAGCAGTACTTC. This codes for CSASEITPDEQYF.

This clonotype was recorded a few times. The chain uses TRBV6-1 and TRBJ1-3; D gene ambiguous. The CDR3 runs to 14 residues. Germline lookup yields CDR1 MNHNS and CDR2 SASEGT. V lost 5 bases to trimming and J lost 4 bases, with 12 bases between them. This CDR3 reads CASSKISTGNTIYF. The CDR3 DNA reads TGTGCCAGCAGTAAAATTTCAACAGGAAACACCATATATTTT.